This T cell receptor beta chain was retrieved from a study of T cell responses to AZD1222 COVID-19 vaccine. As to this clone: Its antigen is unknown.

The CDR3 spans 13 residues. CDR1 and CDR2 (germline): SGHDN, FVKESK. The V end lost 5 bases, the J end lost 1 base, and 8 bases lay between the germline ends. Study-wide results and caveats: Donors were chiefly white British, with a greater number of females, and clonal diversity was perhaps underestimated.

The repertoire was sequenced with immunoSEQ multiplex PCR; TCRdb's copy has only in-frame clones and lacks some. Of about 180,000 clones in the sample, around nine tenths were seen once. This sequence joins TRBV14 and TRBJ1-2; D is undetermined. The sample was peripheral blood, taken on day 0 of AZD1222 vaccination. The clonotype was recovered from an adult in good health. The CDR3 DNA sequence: TGTGCCAGCAGCGTCCAGAGTAACTATGGCTACACCTTC. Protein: CASSVQSNYGYTF.